A selection of T cell receptor beta chains follows, all from one sample in a study of blood T cells in healthy people across ages. TCRdb ran MiXCR on the 5' RACE reads and lists one entry per CDR3 protein. The data contain hundreds of thousands of distinct CDR3 sequences, about a third of them singletons. Sequenced sample: blood. All receptors derive from a woman of 80 years or more in good health. The CDR3 runs from the conserved cysteine through the conserved F or W. A D gene is named only where the DNA matches it firmly. The size of a clone is reported for some rows only, either as once, few or many, or as a class for expanded clones.

d_call | j_call | v_call | clone_size | cdr3_nt | cdr3_aa
NA | TRBJ2-5 | TRBV2 | many | TGTGCCAGCAGTGTTATCCAAGAGACCCAGTACTTC | CASSVIQETQYF
NA | TRBJ2-5 | TRBV7-9 | NA | TGTGCCAGCAGCTTATTACAGGGACACCAAGAGACCCAGTACTTC | CASSLLQGHQETQYF
NA | TRBJ1-6 | TRBV6-2/TRBV6-3 | NA | TGTGCCAGCAGTTACACCCATACAGGGCGGAATTCACCCCTCCACTTT | CASSYTHTGRNSPLHF
NA | TRBJ1-1 | TRBV18 | many | TGTGCCAGCTCACCACTCGGGACAACGAACACTGAAGCTTTCTTT | CASSPLGTTNTEAFF
NA | TRBJ1-2 | TRBV4-2 | NA | TGTGCCAGCAGCCAAGATCGGGGGGGAGGAGGCTACACCTTC | CASSQDRGGGGYTF
TRBD1 | TRBJ1-3 | TRBV28 | few | TGTGCCAGCAGTGCAACAGGGGGCCGTGGAAACACCATATATTTT | CASSATGGRGNTIYF
NA | TRBJ2-1 | TRBV12-3/TRBV12-4 | many | TGTGCCAGCAGTCCATTCCCCCTAGCGACTAGAAACAATGAGCAGTTCTTC | CASSPFPLATRNNEQFF
TRBD1 | TRBJ1-1 | TRBV12-3/TRBV12-4 | once | TGTGCCAGCAGTTCACCGGGACAGGGGATTAAAGCTTTCTTT | CASSSPGQGIKAFF
NA | TRBJ1-2 | TRBV12-3/TRBV12-4 | NA | TGTGCCAGCAGGATAACCGGATTTAACTATGGCTACACCTTC | CASRITGFNYGYTF
NA | TRBJ2-3 | TRBV28 | NA | TGTGCCGGCAGTCCAGGGGTGGGTACGCAGTATTTT | CAGSPGVGTQYF
TRBD1 | TRBJ1-1 | TRBV9 | NA | TGTGCCAGCAGCGCAGACAGGGTGAACACTGAAGCTTTCTTT | CASSADRVNTEAFF
NA | TRBJ2-1 | TRBV9 | many | TGTGCCAGCAGCGTTCTAGGGGGAAGTTACAATGAGCAGTTCTTC | CASSVLGGSYNEQFF
NA | TRBJ2-2 | TRBV27 | NA | TGTGCCAGCAGTTTGTTGGTAGCCGGGGAGCTGTTTTTT | CASSLLVAGELFF
NA | TRBJ1-4 | TRBV3-1 | few | TGTGCCAGCAGCCAAGATTTCAGTCGTAATGAAAAACTGTTTTTT | CASSQDFSRNEKLFF
NA | TRBJ2-7 | TRBV3-1 | many | TGTGCCAGCAGCACCAACCTTCAGGGATACGAGCAGTACTTC | CASSTNLQGYEQYF
TRBD2 | TRBJ2-1 | TRBV6-1 | NA | TGTGCCAGCAGTGGAGAGACTAGCGGGCACAATGAGCAGTTCTTC | CASSGETSGHNEQFF
TRBD1 | TRBJ1-2 | TRBV5-1 | many | TGCGCCACCACCCCGGGACAGGGGGCCGATGGCTACACCTTC | CATTPGQGADGYTF
TRBD2 | TRBJ2-1 | TRBV4-2 | NA | TGTGCCAGCAGCCAAGTGGGGAGAGGGTTGATAGCGGGAGCCAACAATGAGCAGTTCTTC | CASSQVGRGLIAGANNEQFF
NA | TRBJ1-2 | TRBV6-6 | many | TGTGCCAGCAGTCGCCGGCGCGTAAACTATGGCTACACCTTC | CASSRRRVNYGYTF
TRBD1 | TRBJ1-1 | TRBV29-1 | many | TGCAGCGTTCGGGACAGGCCCCCTTTGAACACTGAAGCTTTCTTT | CSVRDRPPLNTEAFF
TRBD1 | TRBJ1-2 | TRBV6-2/TRBV6-3 | many | TGTGCCAGCAGGCGTCCGGGACAGACCTATGGCTACACCTTC | CASRRPGQTYGYTF
NA | TRBJ2-7 | TRBV6-2/TRBV6-3 | NA | TGTGCCAGCAGCTCCAGCCTCCAGGGGAGGGTAAGCTACGAGCAGTACTTC | CASSSSLQGRVSYEQYF
TRBD1 | TRBJ1-2 | TRBV7-2 | many | TGTGCCAGCAGCATAGACAGGGGTGGCTACACCTTC | CASSIDRGGYTF
NA | TRBJ1-1 | TRBV5-1 | many | TGCGCCAGCAGCTTGGGGGCGCATACTGAAGCTTTCTTT | CASSLGAHTEAFF
TRBD1 | TRBJ2-2 | TRBV20-1 | NA | TGCAGTGCCCAGATCAGCAGGGGGCATGGCACCGGGGAGCTGTTTTTT | CSAQISRGHGTGELFF
NA | TRBJ2-7 | TRBV7-6 | many | TGTGCCAGCAGCCGGGGACGGATCTCCTACGAGCAGTACTTC | CASSRGRISYEQYF
NA | TRBJ2-1 | TRBV20-1 | once | TGCAGTGCTAGAAAGGGCGGGGCGGATCCCTACAATGAGCAGTTCTTC | CSARKGGADPYNEQFF
TRBD2 | TRBJ2-7 | TRBV20-1 | many | TGCAGTGCTACAGAGCGGGGGGGCCGCTACGAGCAGTACTTC | CSATERGGRYEQYF
NA | TRBJ2-2 | TRBV29-1 | many | TGCAGCGTTGAAAGCAGGGCTTTTCTGAACACCGGGGAGCTGTTTTTT | CSVESRAFLNTGELFF